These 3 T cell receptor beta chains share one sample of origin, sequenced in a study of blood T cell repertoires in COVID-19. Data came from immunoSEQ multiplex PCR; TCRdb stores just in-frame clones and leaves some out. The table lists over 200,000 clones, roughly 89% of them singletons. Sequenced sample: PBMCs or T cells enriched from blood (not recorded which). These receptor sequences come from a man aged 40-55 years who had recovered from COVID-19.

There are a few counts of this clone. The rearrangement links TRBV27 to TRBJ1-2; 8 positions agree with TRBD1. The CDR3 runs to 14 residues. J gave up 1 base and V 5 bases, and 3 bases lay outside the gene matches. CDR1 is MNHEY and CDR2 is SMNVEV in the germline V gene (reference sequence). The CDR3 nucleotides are TGTGCCAGCAGTCCGGACAGGGTTAACTATGGCTACACCTTC. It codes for CASSPDRVNYGYTF.

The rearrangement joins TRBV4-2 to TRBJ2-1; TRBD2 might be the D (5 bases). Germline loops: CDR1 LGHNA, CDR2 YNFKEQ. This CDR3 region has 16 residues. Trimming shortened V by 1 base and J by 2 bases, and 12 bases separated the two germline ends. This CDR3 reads CASSQALSGTYNEQFF. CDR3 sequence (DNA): TGTGCCAGCAGCCAAGCTTTAAGCGGCACCTACAATGAGCAGTTCTTC.

The DNA for the CDR3 is TGTGCCAGTACTAAAGGGACTAGCGGGAGTTACGAGCAGTACTTC. It is translated as CASTKGTSGSYEQYF. The genes are TRBV6-5 and TRBJ2-7, with TRBD2 matching 14 bases. The V gene end was trimmed by 9 bases and the J gene end by 4 bases; junction bases not matched to a gene: 8. CDR1 and CDR2 (germline): MNHEY, SVGAGI. The CDR3 totals 15 residues.